The 24 T cell receptor beta chains below all came from one sample that was sequenced in a study of metastatic and nonmetastatic thyroid tumors (dated by TCRdb to 2019 to 2021). No treatment had been received by any patient before thyroid surgery. Library prep was done by PCR. Sequenced on an Illumina HiSeq 4000. TCRdb handled the public reads itself, with Q25 trimming in fastp and clone calling in MiXCR, and kept productive beta chains. The sample yields about 15,000 clones; about 20% were counted once. The ten largest clonotypes hold 20% to 25% of the sample. The sequenced material came from adjacent normal tissue. These receptors came from a female donor with papillary thyroid cancer or a benign thyroid nodule (not recorded which). Some clones in this sample may be carry-over from other donors' samples.

This clone was counted between two and nine times. V gene TRBV6-1 combines with J gene TRBJ2-2; weak D call: TRBD1 (6 bases). The CDR3 length is 15 residues. V was cut by 6 bases and J by 8 bases, with 19 bases left in between. Germline CDR1 is MNHNS and CDR2 is SASEGT. CDR3 in DNA: TGTGCCAGCAGAGACCTTATGGATACAGGGGGGGAGCTGTTTTTT. This translates into CASRDLMDTGGELFF.

In regard to this clone: Other nucleotide sequences in the sample specify the same CDR3. This sequence joins TRBV5-1 and TRBJ2-7; 8 nucleotides match TRBD1. The CDR3 sequence is 14 residues long. CDR1 is SGHRS, CDR2 YFSETQ, per germline. With 2 bases clipped from V and 2 bases from J, the junction kept 3 bases outside the gene matches. CDR3 amino acids: CASSLGQGAYEQYF. CDR3 in DNA: TGCGCCAGCAGCTTAGGACAGGGTGCCTACGAGCAGTACTTC.

This clone was counted between two and nine times. This sequence joins TRBV7-8 and TRBJ2-7; a possible D gene is TRBD1 (6 bases). Germline CDR1 SGHVS, CDR2 FQNEAQ. The CDR3 covers 14 residues. Trimming took 5 bases from V and 3 from J, leaving 14 bases between them. CDR3 residues: CASSHLRDNYEQYF. DNA of the CDR3: TGTGCCAGCAGCCACCTCCGGGACAACTACGAGCAGTACTTC.

In its sample, this clone was seen many times. The CDR3 spells CASSLPTILQTGYEQYF. In DNA, the CDR3 is TGTGCCAGCAGTTTACCAACCATTCTTCAGACAGGCTACGAGCAGTACTTC. This chain links TRBV27 with TRBJ2-7; maybe TRBD1 (6 bases). Germline CDR1 and CDR2: MNHEY and SMNVEV (reference sequence). The CDR3 length is 17 residues. Trimming shortened V by 2 bases and J by 3 bases, and 20 bases separated the two germline ends.

V usage is TRBV3-1 and J usage is TRBJ1-1, with D hard to call. Trimming stripped 1 base from V and 0 bases from J, with 3 bases between. Germline CDR1 LGHDT, CDR2 YNNKEL (reference sequence). There are 13 residues in the CDR3. The CDR3 here is CASSQALNTEAFF. The CDR3 DNA reads TGTGCCAGCAGCCAAGCCTTGAACACTGAAGCTTTCTTT.

V and J are TRBV9 and TRBJ2-3; D ambiguous. This CDR3 has 13 residues. The germline V and J ends were trimmed by 4 bases and 4 bases, with 10 bases remaining between them. Germline loops: CDR1 SGDLS, CDR2 YYNGEE. This CDR3 is CASSSERPDTQYF. The CDR3 bases are TGTGCCAGCAGCTCCGAAAGGCCAGATACGCAGTATTTT.

This clone came up many times. The rearrangement joins TRBV11-2 to TRBJ2-2, with 12 nucleotides matching TRBD2. V gave up 8 bases and J gave up 3 bases; unmatched junction bases: 1. The CDR3 has 14 amino acids. Germline assignment: CDR1 SGHAT and CDR2 FQNNGV. CDR3 region: CASRLAGDTGELFF. CDR3 bases: TGTGCCAGCCGACTAGCGGGGGACACCGGGGAGCTGTTTTTT.

This clone was seen once. The gene calls are TRBV20-1 and TRBJ1-2; D is possibly TRBD1 (6 bases). The CDR3 extends over 14 amino acids. V was shortened by 4 bases and J by 4 bases, with 16 bases between the two germline ends. Germline assignment: CDR1 DFQATT and CDR2 SNEGSKA (reference sequence). CDR3 sequence: CSAIFRGGGYGYTF. CDR3 nucleotide sequence: TGCAGTGCTATCTTCCGAGGGGGAGGCTATGGCTACACCTTC.

This clone was counted a single time. J is TRBJ1-1 and V is TRBV18; 9 positions agree with TRBD1. Germline V CDR1 and CDR2: KGHSH, LQKENI. After removal of 6 bases from V and 1 base from J, the junction contained 3 bases not matched to a gene. The length of the CDR3 is 14 residues. DNA for the CDR3: TGTGCCAGCTCCGGACAGGGGACGAACACTGAAGCTTTCTTT. Its protein is CASSGQGTNTEAFF.

V gene TRBV10-3 combines with J gene TRBJ2-1; 10 bases map to TRBD1. CDR1 ENHRY and CDR2 SYGVKD come from the germline V gene. CDR3 size: 13 residues. The V gene end was trimmed by 6 bases and the J gene end by 12 bases; junction bases not matched to a gene: 8. CDR3 DNA sequence: TGTGCCATCAGGCCGGGACAGGGGTCGGGGCAGTTCTTC. It is translated as CAIRPGQGSGQFF.

This chain joins TRBV2 and TRBJ1-2; D is unclear. Per germline, CDR1 SNHLY and CDR2 FYNNEI. The ends were cut back, 2 bases at V and 4 bases at J, with 8 bases in the middle. The CDR3 totals 13 residues. Here the CDR3 reads CASSESVTYGYTF. CDR3 coding DNA: TGTGCCAGCAGTGAATCGGTGACCTATGGCTACACCTTC.

V is TRBV6-1 and J is TRBJ1-2; TRBD1 might be the D (6 bases). Per the germline V gene, CDR1 is MNHNS and CDR2 is SASEGT. V was shortened by 5 bases and J by 4 bases, with 17 bases between the two germline ends. The CDR3 length is 15 residues. The CDR3 spells CASSPTLQGVYGYTF. The CDR3 nucleotides read TGTGCCAGCAGTCCGACACTACAGGGTGTCTATGGCTACACCTTC.

The rearrangement joins TRBV6-1 to TRBJ1-2, with D perhaps TRBD1 (5 bases). Looked up from germline, CDR1 is MNHNS and CDR2 is SASEGT. Trimming stripped 8 bases from V and 5 bases from J, with 18 bases between. The CDR3 sequence is 14 residues long. CDR3 nucleotide sequence: TGTGCCAGCGCCTTCCAAAGGGGCGATTATGGCTACACCTTC. It translates to CASAFQRGDYGYTF.

The sample holds a few counts of this clone. The chain has TRBV6-4 and TRBJ1-3; the D is unclear. The CDR3 runs 15 residues. V was cut by 3 bases and J by 4 bases, with 13 bases left in between. Germline-derived CDR1 and CDR2 are MRHNA and SNTAGT. In nucleotides, the CDR3 is TGTGCCAGCAGTGAAAGAACCACGGGGGGAAACACCATATATTTT. It is translated as CASSERTTGGNTIYF.

This clone was counted between two and nine times. At one of its ends the junction is not consistent with the germline gene, which may arise from a read error. The CDR3 here is CASREDSMSYEQYF. CDR3 coding DNA: TGTGCCAGCAGGGAAGACAGTATGTCCTACGAGCAGTACTTC. The chain employs TRBV2 and TRBJ2-7; perhaps TRBD1 as D (5 bases). This CDR3 comprises 14 residues. Germline V CDR1 and CDR2: SNHLY, FYNNEI.

The table lists this clone with many counts. The chain recombines TRBV6-1 with TRBJ1-2; 9 bases are a match to TRBD1. Per germline, CDR1 MNHNS and CDR2 SASEGT. The CDR3 is 14 amino acids. V lost 6 bases, J lost 3 bases, and 5 bases stayed unmatched. CDR3 DNA: TGTGCCAGCAGCGGGACAGGGATAGACTATGGCTACACCTTC. This codes for CASSGTGIDYGYTF.

There are a few counts of this clone. The chain combines TRBV11-1 with TRBJ1-6; a possible D gene is TRBD1 (6 bases). CDR3 length equals 17 residues. Trimming took off 5 bases at V and 0 bases at J, with 14 bases between the two ends. CDR1 is SGHAT, CDR2 FQDESV, per germline (reference sequence). DNA of the CDR3: TGTGCCAGCAGCGCGCGGACAGCTAGCTCCTATAATTCACCCCTCCACTTT. The encoded protein is CASSARTASSYNSPLHF.

This sequence joins TRBV6-2 or TRBV6-3 and TRBJ2-1; the D gene is possibly TRBD1 (6 bases). V was cut by 8 bases and J by 7 bases, with 18 bases left in between. Germline V gene sequence: CDR1 MNHEY, CDR2 SVGEGT. The CDR3 consists of 14 residues. The CDR3 protein is CASLVGAKYNEQFF. The DNA of the CDR3 is TGTGCCAGCCTCGTGGGGGCTAAGTATAATGAGCAGTTCTTC.

This clone is large by share. The chain combines TRBV27 with TRBJ2-3; 16 bases fit TRBD2. The CDR3 totals 20 residues. Trimming removed 11 bases from V and 2 bases from J; junction bases left unmatched: 19. CDR1 and CDR2 from the germline V gene are MNHEY and SMNVEV (reference sequence). CDR3 in amino acids: CACQFGTSGRVFRPTDTQYF. The CDR3, as DNA: TGTGCCTGTCAGTTTGGGACTAGCGGGAGGGTATTTCGTCCCACAGATACGCAGTATTTT.

This chain links TRBV20-1 with TRBJ1-2; 9 bases fit TRBD1. The V and J ends lost 3 bases and 4 bases, in that order; junction bases with no gene match: 6. This CDR3 region has 14 residues. Germline CDR1 reads DFQATT; CDR2 reads SNEGSKA (reference sequence). The CDR3: CSASLQGAGYGYTF. The CDR3 nucleotides read TGCAGTGCTAGCCTACAGGGGGCTGGCTATGGCTACACCTTC.

This clone was picked up many times. V is TRBV11-2 and J is TRBJ1-6; weak D call: TRBD1 (6 bases). Trimming left V 3 bases short and J 10 bases short, with 19 bases between. Per the germline V gene, CDR1 is SGHAT and CDR2 is FQNNGV. The CDR3 extends over 16 amino acids. CDR3 sequence reads: CASSLGAGAGNSPLHF. CDR3 bases: TGTGCCAGCAGCTTGGGGGCCGGGGCAGGGAACTCACCCCTCCACTTT.

The V and J genes are TRBV13 and TRBJ2-2, with TRBD2 matching over 7 bases. J gave up 5 bases and V 5 bases, and 11 bases lay outside the gene matches. The germline V gene encodes CDR1 PRHDT and CDR2 FYEKMQ (reference sequence). This CDR3 spans 16 amino acids. CDR3 nucleotides: TGTGCCAGCAGCCCCCGTTCAGCGGGATCGACCGGGGAGCTGTTTTTT. This gives the protein CASSPRSAGSTGELFF.

The V and J genes are TRBV20-1 and TRBJ1-6, with 9 nucleotides matching TRBD1. CDR3 length: 15 residues. From germline, CDR1 is DFQATT and CDR2 SNEGSKA (reference sequence). V shed 0 bases and J 3 bases; nucleotides not matched to a gene: 0. The CDR3 loop reads CSARETGGYNSPLHF. CDR3 DNA sequence: TGCAGTGCTAGAGAGACAGGGGGCTATAATTCACCCCTCCACTTT.

CDR3 coding DNA: TGTGCCAGCAGTGAAGCGGCAGGGTTCGGAAACACCATATATTTT. Translated, it gives CASSEAAGFGNTIYF. The chain links TRBV6-1 to TRBJ1-3; possibly TRBD1 for D (5 bases). The CDR3 loop spans 15 amino acids. Trimming shortened V by 0 bases and J by 4 bases, and 10 bases separated the two germline ends. Looked up from germline, CDR1 is MNHNS and CDR2 is SASEGT.